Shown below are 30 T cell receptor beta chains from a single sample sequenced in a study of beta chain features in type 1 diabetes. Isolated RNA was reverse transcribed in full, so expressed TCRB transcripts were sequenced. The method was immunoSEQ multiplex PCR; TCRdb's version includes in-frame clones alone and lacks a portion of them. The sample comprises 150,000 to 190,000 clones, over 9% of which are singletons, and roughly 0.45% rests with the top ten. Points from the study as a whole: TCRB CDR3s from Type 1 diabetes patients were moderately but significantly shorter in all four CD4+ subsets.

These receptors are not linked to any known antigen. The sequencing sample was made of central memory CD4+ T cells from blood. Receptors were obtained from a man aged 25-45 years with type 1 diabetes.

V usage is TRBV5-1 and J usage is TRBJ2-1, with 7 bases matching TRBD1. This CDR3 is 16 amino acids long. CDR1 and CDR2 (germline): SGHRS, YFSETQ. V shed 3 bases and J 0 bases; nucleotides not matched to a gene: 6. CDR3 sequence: CASSSLTGNSYNEQFF. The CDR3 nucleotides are TGCGCCAGCAGCTCCTTGACAGGGAACTCCTACAATGAGCAGTTCTTC. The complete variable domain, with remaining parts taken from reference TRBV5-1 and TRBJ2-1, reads KAGVTQTPRYLIKTRGQQVTLSCSPISGHRSVSWYQQTPGQGLQFLFEYFSETQRNKGNFPGRFSGRQFSNSRSEMNVSTLELGDSALYLCASSSLTGNSYNEQFFGPGTRLTVL.

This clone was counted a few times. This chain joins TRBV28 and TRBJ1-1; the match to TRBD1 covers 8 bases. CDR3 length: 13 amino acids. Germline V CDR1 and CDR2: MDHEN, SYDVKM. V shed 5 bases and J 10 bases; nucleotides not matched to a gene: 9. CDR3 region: CASSLSRQGRAFF. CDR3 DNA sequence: TGTGCCAGCAGTCTATCTCGACAGGGGAGAGCTTTCTTT.

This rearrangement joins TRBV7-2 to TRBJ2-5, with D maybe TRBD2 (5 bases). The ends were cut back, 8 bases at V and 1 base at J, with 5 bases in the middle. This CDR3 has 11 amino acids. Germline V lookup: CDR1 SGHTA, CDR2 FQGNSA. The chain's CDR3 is CASGLQETQYF. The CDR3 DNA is TGTGCCAGCGGACTCCAAGAGACCCAGTACTTC. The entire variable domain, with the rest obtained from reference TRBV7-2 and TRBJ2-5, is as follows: GAGVSQSPSNKVTEKGKDVELRCDPISGHTALYWYRQSLGQGLEFLIYFQGNSAPDKSGLPSDRFSAERTGGSVSTLTIQRTQQEDSAVYLCASGLQETQYFGPGTRLLVL.

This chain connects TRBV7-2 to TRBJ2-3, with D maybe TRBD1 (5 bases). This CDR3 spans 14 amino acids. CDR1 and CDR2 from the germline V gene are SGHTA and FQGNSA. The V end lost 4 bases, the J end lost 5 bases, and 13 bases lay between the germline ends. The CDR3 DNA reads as TGTGCCAGCAGCTCTAATCAGGGTGGAGATACGCAGTATTTT. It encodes CASSSNQGGDTQYF. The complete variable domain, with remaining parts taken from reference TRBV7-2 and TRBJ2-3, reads GAGVSQSPSNKVTEKGKDVELRCDPISGHTALYWYRQSLGQGLEFLIYFQGNSAPDKSGLPSDRFSAERTGGSVSTLTIQRTQQEDSAVYLCASSSNQGGDTQYFGPGTRLTVL.

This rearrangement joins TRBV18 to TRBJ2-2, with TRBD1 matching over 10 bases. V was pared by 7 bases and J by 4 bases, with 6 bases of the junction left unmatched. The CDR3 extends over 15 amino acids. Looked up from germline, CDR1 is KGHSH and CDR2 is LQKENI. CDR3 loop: CASFLGQGLTGELFF. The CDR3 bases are TGTGCCAGCTTCCTGGGACAGGGGCTCACCGGGGAGCTGTTTTTT.

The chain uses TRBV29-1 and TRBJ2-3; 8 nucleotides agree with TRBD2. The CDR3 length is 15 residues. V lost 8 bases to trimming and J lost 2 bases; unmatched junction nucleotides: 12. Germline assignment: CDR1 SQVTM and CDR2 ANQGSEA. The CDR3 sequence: CSTQRSGSSTDTQYF. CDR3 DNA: TGCAGCACCCAAAGGAGCGGGAGCTCCACAGATACGCAGTATTTT.

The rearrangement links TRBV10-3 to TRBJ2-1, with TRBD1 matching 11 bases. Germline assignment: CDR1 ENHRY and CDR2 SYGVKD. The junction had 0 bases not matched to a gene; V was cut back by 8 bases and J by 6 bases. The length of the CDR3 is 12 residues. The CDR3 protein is CAIGTGGNEQFF. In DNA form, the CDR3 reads TGTGCCATCGGGACAGGGGGCAATGAGCAGTTCTTC.

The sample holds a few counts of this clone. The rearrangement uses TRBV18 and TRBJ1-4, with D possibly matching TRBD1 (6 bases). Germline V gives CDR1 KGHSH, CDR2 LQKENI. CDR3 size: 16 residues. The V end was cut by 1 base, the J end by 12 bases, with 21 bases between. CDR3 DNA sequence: TGTGCCAGCTCACCACGAATTACCGGGACAACAAAAGAACTGTTTTTT. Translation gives CASSPRITGTTKELFF.

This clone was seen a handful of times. CDR3 in DNA: TGTGCCAGCAGCCAAACAGGGGAGAGCTCCTACGAGCAGTACTTC. Residues: CASSQTGESSYEQYF. V usage is TRBV7-9 and J usage is TRBJ2-7, with 7 bases matching TRBD1. Germline V gives CDR1 SEHNR, CDR2 FQNEAQ (reference sequence). Trimming cost V 5 bases and J 0 bases; bases outside gene matches: 7. The CDR3 sequence is 15 residues long.

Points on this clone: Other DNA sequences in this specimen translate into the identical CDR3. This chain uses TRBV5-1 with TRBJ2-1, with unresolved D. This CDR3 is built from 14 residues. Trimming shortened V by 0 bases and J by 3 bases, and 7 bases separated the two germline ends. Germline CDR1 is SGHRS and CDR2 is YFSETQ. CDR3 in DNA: TGCGCCAGCAGCTTGGCCCCGAGCTACAATGAGCAGTTCTTC. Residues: CASSLAPSYNEQFF.

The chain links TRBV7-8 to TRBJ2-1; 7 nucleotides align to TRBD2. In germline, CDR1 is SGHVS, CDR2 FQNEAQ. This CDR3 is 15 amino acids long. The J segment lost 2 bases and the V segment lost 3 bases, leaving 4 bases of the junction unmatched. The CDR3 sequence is CASSFGGRTYNEQFF. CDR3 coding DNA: TGTGCCAGCAGCTTCGGCGGGAGAACCTACAATGAGCAGTTCTTC. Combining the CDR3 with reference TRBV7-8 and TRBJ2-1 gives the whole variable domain GAGVSQSPRYKVAKRGQDVALRCDPISGHVSLFWYQQALGQGPEFLTYFQNEAQLDKSGLPSDRFFAERPEGSVSTLKIQRTQQEDSAVYLCASSFGGRTYNEQFFGPGTRLTVL.

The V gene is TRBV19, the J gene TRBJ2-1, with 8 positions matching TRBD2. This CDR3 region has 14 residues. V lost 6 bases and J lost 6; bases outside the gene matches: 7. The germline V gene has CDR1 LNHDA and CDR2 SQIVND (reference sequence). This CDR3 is CASRDGRGANEQFF. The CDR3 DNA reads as TGTGCCAGTAGGGACGGGAGGGGGGCCAATGAGCAGTTCTTC.

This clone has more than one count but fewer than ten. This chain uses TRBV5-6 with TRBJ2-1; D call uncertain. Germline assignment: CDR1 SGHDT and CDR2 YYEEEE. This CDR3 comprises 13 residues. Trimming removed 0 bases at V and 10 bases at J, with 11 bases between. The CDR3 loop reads CASSLAVVEEQFF. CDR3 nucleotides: TGTGCCAGCAGCTTGGCCGTGGTAGAGGAGCAGTTCTTC.

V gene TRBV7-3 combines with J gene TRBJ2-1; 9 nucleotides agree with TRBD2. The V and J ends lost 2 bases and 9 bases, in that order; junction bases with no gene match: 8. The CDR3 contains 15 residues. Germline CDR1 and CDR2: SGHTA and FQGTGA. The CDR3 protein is CASSLLVAGEGEQFF. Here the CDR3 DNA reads TGTGCCAGCAGCTTATTGGTAGCGGGAGAGGGTGAGCAGTTCTTC. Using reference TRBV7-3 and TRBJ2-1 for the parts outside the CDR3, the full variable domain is GAGVSQTPSNKVTEKGKYVELRCDPISGHTALYWYRQSLGQGPEFLIYFQGTGAADDSGLPNDRFFAVRPEGSVSTLKIQRTERGDSAVYLCASSLLVAGEGEQFFGPGTRLTVL.

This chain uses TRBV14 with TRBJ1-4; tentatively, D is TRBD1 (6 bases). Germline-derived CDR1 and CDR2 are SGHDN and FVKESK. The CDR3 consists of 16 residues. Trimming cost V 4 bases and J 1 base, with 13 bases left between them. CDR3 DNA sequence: TGTGCCAGCAGCCTCCGAGGGGGAAGAACTAATGAAAAACTGTTTTTT. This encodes CASSLRGGRTNEKLFF.

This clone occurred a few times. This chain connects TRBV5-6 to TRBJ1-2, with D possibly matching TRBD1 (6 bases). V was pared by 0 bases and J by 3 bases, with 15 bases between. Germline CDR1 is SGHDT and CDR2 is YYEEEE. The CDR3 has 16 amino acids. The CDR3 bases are TGTGCCAGCAGCTTGGGTTCGCAGGGGCGCGACTATGGCTACACCTTC. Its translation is CASSLGSQGRDYGYTF. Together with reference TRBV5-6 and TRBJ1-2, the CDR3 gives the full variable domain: DAGVTQSPTHLIKTRGQQVTLRCSPKSGHDTVSWYQQALGQGPQFIFQYYEEEERQRGNFPDRFSGHQFPNYSSELNVNALLLGDSALYLCASSLGSQGRDYGYTFGSGTRLTVV.

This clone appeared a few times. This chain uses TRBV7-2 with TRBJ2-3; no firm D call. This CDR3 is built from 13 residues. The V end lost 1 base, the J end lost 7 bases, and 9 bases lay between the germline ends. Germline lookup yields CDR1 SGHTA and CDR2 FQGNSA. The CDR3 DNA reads TGTGCCAGCAGCTTAGAGATAGCATATACGCAGTATTTT. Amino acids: CASSLEIAYTQYF.

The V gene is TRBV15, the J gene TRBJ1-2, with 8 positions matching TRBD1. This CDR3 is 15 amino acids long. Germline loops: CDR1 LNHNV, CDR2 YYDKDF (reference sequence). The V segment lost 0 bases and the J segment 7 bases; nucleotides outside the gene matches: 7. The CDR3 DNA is TGTGCCACCAGCAGAGATGGCAGGGGGCTATCTGGCTACACCTTC. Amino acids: CATSRDGRGLSGYTF.

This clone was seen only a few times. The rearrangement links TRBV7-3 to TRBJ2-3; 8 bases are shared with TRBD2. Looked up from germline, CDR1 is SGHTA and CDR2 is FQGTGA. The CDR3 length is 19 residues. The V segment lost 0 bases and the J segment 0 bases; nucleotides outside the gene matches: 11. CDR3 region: CASSLTAGGSKSSTDTQYF. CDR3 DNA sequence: TGTGCCAGCAGCTTAACCGCGGGGGGAAGTAAATCTAGCACAGATACGCAGTATTTT.

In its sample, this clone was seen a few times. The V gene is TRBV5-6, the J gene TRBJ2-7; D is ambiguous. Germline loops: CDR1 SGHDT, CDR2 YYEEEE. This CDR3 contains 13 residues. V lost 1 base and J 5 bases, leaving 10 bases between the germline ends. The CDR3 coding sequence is TGTGCCAGCAGCTTGCTATTCCGGGACGAGCAGTACTTC. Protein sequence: CASSLLFRDEQYF.

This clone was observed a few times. CDR3 loop: CASRATEFEAFF. DNA of the CDR3: TGTGCCAGCAGGGCCACAGAATTTGAAGCTTTCTTT. The chain is built from TRBV28 and TRBJ1-1; D gene uncertain. Germline lookup yields CDR1 MDHEN and CDR2 SYDVKM. Between the trimmed V and J ends, which lost 6 bases and 7 bases, there was a span of 12 bases. This CDR3 region has 12 residues.

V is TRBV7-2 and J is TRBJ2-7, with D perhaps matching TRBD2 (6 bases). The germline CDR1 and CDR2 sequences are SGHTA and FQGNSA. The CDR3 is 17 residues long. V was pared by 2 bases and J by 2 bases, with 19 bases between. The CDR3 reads CASSLSGAGGSPYEQYF. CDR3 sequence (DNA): TGTGCCAGCAGCTTATCCGGGGCCGGAGGGAGCCCCTACGAGCAGTACTTC. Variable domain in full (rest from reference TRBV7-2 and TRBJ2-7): GAGVSQSPSNKVTEKGKDVELRCDPISGHTALYWYRQSLGQGLEFLIYFQGNSAPDKSGLPSDRFSAERTGGSVSTLTIQRTQQEDSAVYLCASSLSGAGGSPYEQYFGPGTRLTVT.

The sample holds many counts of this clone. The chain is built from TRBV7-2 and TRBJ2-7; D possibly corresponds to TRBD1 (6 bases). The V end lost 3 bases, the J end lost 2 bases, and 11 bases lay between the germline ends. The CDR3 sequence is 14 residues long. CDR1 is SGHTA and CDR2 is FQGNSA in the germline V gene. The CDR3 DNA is TGTGCCAGCAGCTTTTCACAGGGCCCCTACGAGCAGTACTTC. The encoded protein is CASSFSQGPYEQYF.

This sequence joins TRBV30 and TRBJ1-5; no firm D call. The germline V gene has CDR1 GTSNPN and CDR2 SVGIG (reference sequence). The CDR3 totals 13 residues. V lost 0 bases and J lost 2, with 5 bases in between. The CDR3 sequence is CAWSVLGNQPQHF. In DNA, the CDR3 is TGTGCCTGGAGTGTCTTAGGCAATCAGCCCCAGCATTTT.

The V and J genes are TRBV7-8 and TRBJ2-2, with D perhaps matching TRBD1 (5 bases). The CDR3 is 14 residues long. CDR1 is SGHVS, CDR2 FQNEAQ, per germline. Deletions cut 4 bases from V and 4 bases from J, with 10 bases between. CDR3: CASSSQVFTGELFF. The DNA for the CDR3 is TGTGCCAGCAGCTCACAGGTGTTCACCGGGGAGCTGTTTTTT.

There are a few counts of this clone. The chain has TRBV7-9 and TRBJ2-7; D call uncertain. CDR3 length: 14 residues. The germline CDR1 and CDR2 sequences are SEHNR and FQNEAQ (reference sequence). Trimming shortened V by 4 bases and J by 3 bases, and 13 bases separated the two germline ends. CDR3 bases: TGTGCCAGCAGCTCCCATGGTGGCAGCTACGAGCAGTACTTC. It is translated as CASSSHGGSYEQYF. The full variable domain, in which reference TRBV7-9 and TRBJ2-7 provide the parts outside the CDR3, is DTGVSQNPRHKITKRGQNVTFRCDPISEHNRLYWYRQTLGQGPEFLTYFQNEAQLEKSRLLSDRFSAERPKGSFSTLEIQRTEQGDSAMYLCASSSHGGSYEQYFGPGTRLTVT.

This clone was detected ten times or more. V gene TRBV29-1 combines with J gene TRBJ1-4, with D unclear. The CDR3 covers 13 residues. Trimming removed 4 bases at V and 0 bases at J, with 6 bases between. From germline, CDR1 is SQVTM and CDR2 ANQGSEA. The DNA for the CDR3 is TGCAGCGTTGTACATCCAACTAATGAAAAACTGTTTTTT. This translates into CSVVHPTNEKLFF.

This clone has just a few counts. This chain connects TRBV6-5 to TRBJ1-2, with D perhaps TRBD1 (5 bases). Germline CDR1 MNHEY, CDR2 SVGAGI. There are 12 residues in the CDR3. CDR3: CAAGYPNYGYTF. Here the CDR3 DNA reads TGTGCAGCAGGGTACCCGAACTATGGCTACACCTTC.

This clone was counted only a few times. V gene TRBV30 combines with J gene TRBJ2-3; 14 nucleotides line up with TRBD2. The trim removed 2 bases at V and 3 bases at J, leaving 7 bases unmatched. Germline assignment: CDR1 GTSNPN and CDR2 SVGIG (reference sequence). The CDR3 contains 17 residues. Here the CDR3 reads CAWSTLRTSGRTDTQYF. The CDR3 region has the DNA TGTGCCTGGAGTACCCTAAGGACTAGCGGGAGGACAGATACGCAGTATTTT.

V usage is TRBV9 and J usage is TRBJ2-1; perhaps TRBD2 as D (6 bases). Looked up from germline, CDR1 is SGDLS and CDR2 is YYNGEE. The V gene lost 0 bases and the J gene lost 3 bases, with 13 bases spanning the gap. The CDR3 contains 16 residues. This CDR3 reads CASSVGAGPGYNEQFF. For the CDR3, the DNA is TGTGCCAGCAGCGTAGGGGCGGGACCTGGCTACAATGAGCAGTTCTTC.